The following is a T cell receptor (beta chain) sequence with its context. The CDR3 extends over 18 amino acids. The junction had 2 bases not matched to a gene; V was cut back by 0 bases and J by 0 bases. CDR1 and CDR2 (germline): SGHRS, YFSETQ. The sample originates from a study of control samples from healthy donors and cancer patients. Assay: immunoSEQ multiplex PCR; the TCRdb copy retains only in-frame clones and omits some. Of about 70,000 clones in the sample, around 84% were seen once. The material sequenced was PBMCs. This clonotype was obtained from a woman in her forties or fifties with lung cancer. The rearrangement uses TRBV5-1 and TRBJ2-2, with 13 positions matching TRBD2. The CDR3 region has the DNA TGCGCCAGCAGCTTGGAGGGACTAGCGGGGTCGAACACCGGGGAGCTGTTTTTT. This encodes CASSLEGLAGSNTGELFF.